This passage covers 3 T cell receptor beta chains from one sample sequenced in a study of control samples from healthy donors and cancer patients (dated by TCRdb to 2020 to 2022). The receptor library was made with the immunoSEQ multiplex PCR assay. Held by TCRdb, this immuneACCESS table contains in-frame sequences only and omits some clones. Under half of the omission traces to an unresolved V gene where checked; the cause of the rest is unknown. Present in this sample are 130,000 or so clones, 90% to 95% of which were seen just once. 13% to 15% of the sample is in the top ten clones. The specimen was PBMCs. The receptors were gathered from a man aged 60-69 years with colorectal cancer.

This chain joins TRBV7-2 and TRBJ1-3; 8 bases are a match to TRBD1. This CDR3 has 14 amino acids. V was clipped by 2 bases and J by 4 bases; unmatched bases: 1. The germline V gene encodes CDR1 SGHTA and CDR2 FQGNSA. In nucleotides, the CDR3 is TGTGCCAGCAGCTTACAGGGGGCGGGAAACACCATATATTTT. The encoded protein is CASSLQGAGNTIYF.

In DNA form, the CDR3 reads TGTGCCAGCAGTCCCCTCGGGCGGGGGCGCACAGATACGCAGTATTTT. Translated, it gives CASSPLGRGRTDTQYF. The rearrangement uses TRBV27 and TRBJ2-3; maybe TRBD2 (7 bases). CDR1 and CDR2 (germline): MNHEY, SMNVEV (reference sequence). Between the trimmed V and J ends, which lost 5 bases and 1 base, there was a span of 16 bases. The CDR3 has 16 amino acids.

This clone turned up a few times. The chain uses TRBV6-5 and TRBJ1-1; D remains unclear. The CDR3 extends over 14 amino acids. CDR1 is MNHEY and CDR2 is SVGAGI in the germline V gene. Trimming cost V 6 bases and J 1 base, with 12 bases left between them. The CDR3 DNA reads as TGTGCCAGCAGATCTTCGTTTTCGAACACTGAAGCTTTCTTT. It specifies CASRSSFSNTEAFF.